A selection of T cell receptor beta chains follows, all from one sample in a study of spatial heterogeneity in lung cancer. A single record per CDR3 protein comes from TCRdb applying MiXCR to the 5' RACE reads. This repertoire shows more than 20,000 distinct CDR3 sequences, approximately 3% found once; its top ten account for around 8%. Specimen: lung tumor tissue, collected at surgery. The receptor set was obtained from a male donor with early-stage non-small cell lung cancer. CDR3s include the opening cysteine and the closing phenylalanine or tryptophan. The D gene is left open where the match is weak.

j_call | d_call | v_call | cdr3_aa
TRBJ2-3 | - | TRBV20-1 | CSAISTPPSDTQYF
TRBJ2-3 | - | TRBV11-2 | CASLGLLTQYF
TRBJ2-7 | - | TRBV28 | CASSPTWDTRGYEQYF
TRBJ2-1 | TRBD1 | TRBV29-1 | CSVRGTGGAYNEQFF
TRBJ2-7 | - | TRBV6-2/TRBV6-3 | CASSYSRGTYEQYF
TRBJ2-7 | - | TRBV25-1 | CASSPGSYEQYF
TRBJ2-7 | - | TRBV24-1 | CATSDSTGNPRNEQYF
TRBJ2-1 | - | TRBV6-5 | CASSRTTGDNEQFF
TRBJ1-2 | TRBD1 | TRBV7-9 | CASSLGQGLTHGYTF
TRBJ1-5 | - | TRBV20-1 | CSAKGTFGAFSNQPQHF
TRBJ1-2 | TRBD1 | TRBV12-3/TRBV12-4 | CASSFGTGSGYTF
TRBJ1-2 | - | TRBV12-3/TRBV12-4 | CASSLYLDNGYTF
TRBJ2-1 | TRBD1 | TRBV7-8 | CASSRRDRLSGDEQFF
TRBJ2-3 | - | TRBV10-3 | CAISESAPTDTQYF
TRBJ2-7 | - | TRBV3-1 | CASSQDIDYEQYF
TRBJ1-5 | - | TRBV18 | CASSPGQISNQPQHF
TRBJ2-5 | TRBD1 | TRBV5-1 | CASGGQGAQETQYF
TRBJ2-2 | - | TRBV24-1 | CATSDFGAAGSANTGELFF
TRBJ1-4 | - | TRBV30 | CAWSTPGTTENEKLFF
TRBJ2-3 | TRBD2 | TRBV6-2/TRBV6-3 | CASSPTGGGRNSDTQYF
TRBJ2-3 | TRBD2 | TRBV5-4 | CASSSWMGLAGERPDTQYF
TRBJ2-7 | - | TRBV29-1 | CSVYGGSGDSGREQYF
TRBJ2-7 | - | TRBV5-6 | CASSRVGEQYF
TRBJ2-7 | TRBD1 | TRBV5-1 | CASSSTGKYEQYF
TRBJ1-2 | TRBD1 | TRBV20-1 | CSAAMTGSSNGYTF
TRBJ1-5 | TRBD1 | TRBV7-2 | CASSLTGGRGSNQPQHF